The 10 T cell receptor beta chains below all came from one sample that was sequenced in a study of post-analysis software for immune sequencing data (dated by TCRdb to the mid-2010s). These receptors are not linked to any known antigen. Libraries were constructed by PCR. Sequencing instrument: Illumina HiSeq 2500. To reduce PCR and sequencing biases, unique molecular identifiers were built into the TCR beta cDNA libraries. TCRdb itself trimmed the public reads at Q25 with fastp, ran MiXCR and retained productive beta chains. All rows with the same CDR3 protein become a single entry with the most common DNA and genes. The sample yields under 900,000 distinct CDR3 sequences; roughly 50% were counted once. Of the sample, approximately 4.2% is held by the ten largest clones. Beyond this particular receptor, the publication reports: Roughly 5 TRBV segments, including TRBV5-6, TRBV5-1 and TRBV20-1, were significantly more frequent in patients than controls.

Sample: blood. The receptors come from a girl aged 10-17 years with multiple sclerosis.

The chain has TRBV27 and TRBJ2-6; 10 nucleotides match TRBD1. Per germline, CDR1 MNHEY and CDR2 SMNVEV (reference sequence). V gave up 0 bases and J gave up 4 bases; unmatched junction bases: 9. The CDR3 consists of 19 residues. The CDR3 DNA follows: TGTGCCAGCAGTTTATCGGGGACAGGGGTACATACGGGGGCCAACGTCCTGACTTTC. This translates into CASSLSGTGVHTGANVLTF.

The chain couples TRBV9 to TRBJ1-2; 8 bases agree with TRBD1. This CDR3 region has 15 residues. Germline CDR1 reads SGDLS; CDR2 reads YYNGEE. The V and J ends lost 0 bases and 3 bases, in that order; junction bases with no gene match: 4. The CDR3 reads CASSVGNRGDYGYTF. As DNA, the CDR3 is TGTGCCAGCAGCGTAGGCAACAGGGGGGACTATGGCTACACCTTC.

This clonotype came up a few times. This chain uses TRBV5-1 with TRBJ1-2, with D possibly matching TRBD1 (5 bases). This CDR3 region has 16 residues. Per the germline V gene, CDR1 is SGHRS and CDR2 is YFSETQ. V was cut by 4 bases and J by 0 bases, with 16 bases left in between. CDR3: CASSLQPTATNYGYTF. For the CDR3, the DNA is TGCGCCAGCAGCCTCCAACCGACAGCCACTAACTATGGCTACACCTTC.

This chain joins TRBV27 and TRBJ2-5; 11 bases fit TRBD1. The CDR3 runs to 18 residues. Looked up from germline, CDR1 is MNHEY and CDR2 is SMNVEV (reference sequence). V shed 6 bases, J shed 2 bases, and the junction held 14 bases outside the gene matches. The CDR3 spells CASRATGTGGNTQETQYF. CDR3 bases: TGTGCCAGCAGAGCTACCGGGACAGGGGGAAATACACAAGAGACCCAGTACTTC.

On this clonotype itself: The junction departs from the called germline gene at one end, perhaps through a read error. The DNA of the CDR3 is TGCAGTGCTAGACGGGGGAGTGGCGGAGAGACCCTGTACTTC. Protein: CSARRGSGGETLYF. The gene calls are TRBV20-1 and TRBJ2-5, with a weak D call TRBD2 (6 bases). Germline V gene lookup returns CDR1 DFQATT and CDR2 SNEGSKA (reference sequence). There are 14 residues in the CDR3.

This clonotype appeared once. This chain links TRBV12-3 or TRBV12-4 with TRBJ2-5; 9 nucleotides line up with TRBD1. This CDR3 has 16 residues. V shed 6 bases, J shed 6 bases, and the junction held 14 bases outside the gene matches. The CDR3 region is CASSNQGTGTMKTQYF. In DNA, the CDR3 is TGTGCCAGCAGCAACCAAGGGACAGGGACCATGAAGACCCAGTACTTC.

This chain connects TRBV2 to TRBJ2-2; no clear D gene. This CDR3 is 11 amino acids long. Trimming shortened V by 7 bases and J by 5 bases, and 5 bases separated the two germline ends. CDR1 is SNHLY, CDR2 FYNNEI, per germline. In nucleotides, the CDR3 is TGTGCCAGCATTCGAACCGGGGAGCTGTTTTTT. This sequence encodes CASIRTGELFF.

The rearrangement links TRBV6-6 to TRBJ2-5; TRBD2 agrees at 8 bases. This CDR3 region has 16 residues. Germline V CDR1 and CDR2: MNHNY, SVGAGI (reference sequence). J lost 1 base, V lost 11 bases, and 15 bases had no gene match. CDR3 protein: CAGKTSALGFQETQYF. The CDR3 DNA reads TGTGCCGGCAAGACTAGCGCCTTGGGATTCCAAGAGACCCAGTACTTC.

This clonotype has a handful of counts. This rearrangement joins TRBV7-9 to TRBJ2-1; TRBD1 agrees at 8 bases. The CDR3 covers 15 residues. Germline V gene sequence: CDR1 SEHNR, CDR2 FQNEAQ (reference sequence). Trimming at V came to 1 base and at J to 4 bases, leaving 3 bases not matched to a gene. CDR3 region: CASSLVTGDYNEQFF. DNA for the CDR3: TGTGCCAGCAGCTTAGTGACAGGGGATTACAATGAGCAGTTCTTC.

This chain uses TRBV12-3 or TRBV12-4 with TRBJ1-2; D remains unclear. V shed 7 bases and J shed 4 bases, with 16 bases lying between them. This CDR3 is 14 amino acids long. CDR3 sequence (DNA): TGTGCCAGCAACCTCCCTTCGAGTCCCTATGGCTACACCTTC. It is translated as CASNLPSSPYGYTF.